This paragraph covers one TCR beta chain sequence. The data are from a study of blood T cell repertoires in COVID-19. The wider study: COVID-19 samples from acute and convalescent phases originated in the United States, Italy and Spain. Sample material is recorded as cDNA or gDNA derived from T cells, B-cell-depleted T cells, or PBMCs.

Produced via immunoSEQ multiplex PCR; TCRdb's table is partial and in-frame only. The sample shows around 100,000 clones, about 86% of them seen only once. Trimming took 6 bases from V and 14 from J; bases not matched to a gene: 15. Germline V lookup: CDR1 SNHLY, CDR2 FYNNEI. The CDR3 is 15 residues long. Sequenced material: peripheral blood. The sequence was obtained from a human donor in a cohort sampled during active COVID-19. The chain couples TRBV2 to TRBJ2-3; TRBD2 matches 12 bases. CDR3 nucleotide sequence: TGTGCCAGCAGCGTACTAGCGGGGGGTCCTGGGGGCGGGTATTTT. Translated: CASSVLAGGPGGGYF. Full variable domain (outside the CDR3, taken from reference TRBV2 and TRBJ2-3): EPEVTQTPSHQVTQMGQEVILRCVPISNHLYFYWYRQILGQKVEFLVSFYNNEISEKSEIFDDQFSVERPDGSNFTLKIRSTKLEDSAMYFCASSVLAGGPGGGYFGPGTRLTVL.